This T cell receptor (beta chain) was identified in a study of cytomegalovirus exposure and HLA in healthy donors. Study overall: In an earlier analysis, 95 million to 130 million unique TCR beta sequences were found from 150 million to 200 million T cells. General study points: In an earlier analysis, about 87% or about 30%: the productive usage of most TCR beta V segments. Rare sequences made up most TCRs, while some public TCRs were found in many donors.

Worth noting for this clone: Its specificity is unknown.

60 Vbeta and 13 Jbeta primers were used in PCR. Libraries were prepared by immunoSEQ multiplex PCR; TCRdb keeps only in-frame clonotypes and omits some of them. The table lists approximately 140,000 clones. J gave up 5 bases and V 3 bases, and 1 base lay outside the gene matches. This CDR3 has 16 amino acids. The germline V gene has CDR1 LNHDA and CDR2 SQIVND (reference sequence). Sequencing was performed on PBMCs. The rearrangement uses TRBV19 and TRBJ2-2; 15 positions agree with TRBD2. This receptor was identified in a woman in her fifties or sixties in good health and CMV-seronegative. In DNA, the CDR3 is TGTGCCAGTAGTATGGGACTAGCGGGGGGAACCGGGGAGCTGTTTTTT. Its protein product is CASSMGLAGGTGELFF.